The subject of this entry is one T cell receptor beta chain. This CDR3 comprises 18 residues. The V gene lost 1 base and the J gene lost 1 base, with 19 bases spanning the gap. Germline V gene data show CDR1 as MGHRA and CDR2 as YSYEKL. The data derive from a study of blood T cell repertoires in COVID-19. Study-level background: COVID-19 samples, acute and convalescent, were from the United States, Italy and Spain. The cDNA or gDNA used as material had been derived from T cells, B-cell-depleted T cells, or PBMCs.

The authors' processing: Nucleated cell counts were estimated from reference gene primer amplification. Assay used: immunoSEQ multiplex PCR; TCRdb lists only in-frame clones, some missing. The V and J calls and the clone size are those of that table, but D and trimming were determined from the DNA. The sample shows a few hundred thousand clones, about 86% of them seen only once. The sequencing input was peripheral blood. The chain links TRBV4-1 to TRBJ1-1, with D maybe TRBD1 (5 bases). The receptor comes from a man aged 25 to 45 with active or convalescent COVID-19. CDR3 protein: CASSQGGVLKLTNTEAFF. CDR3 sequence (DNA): TGCGCCAGCAGCCAAGGGGGGGTTTTGAAGCTCACGAACACTGAAGCTTTCTTT.